Below are 8 T cell receptor beta chains sequenced from a single sample in a study of T cells in Graves' hyperthyroidism and ophthalmopathy. RNA transcripts were the template for amplifying TCR beta CDR3 regions. An initial round of RT-PCR targeting the TCR CDR3 relied on the HTBI primer set. A single record per CDR3 protein comes from TCRdb applying MiXCR to the multiplex PCR reads. The sample lists about 150,000 distinct CDR3 sequences; approximately 20% were seen once. The sample consisted of blood. These receptors were taken from a woman aged 45 to 65 with Graves' hyperthyroidism that later progressed to Graves' ophthalmopathy.

This clonotype was seen only a few times. The CDR3 region is CASSLEVIGEQYF. In DNA form, the CDR3 reads TGTGCCAGCAGCCTAGAGGTTATCGGTGAGCAGTACTTC. The chain couples TRBV7-2 to TRBJ2-7; D unresolved. Germline V gene data show CDR1 as SGHTA and CDR2 as FQGNSA. Trimming took 5 bases from V and 7 from J, leaving 15 bases between them. The CDR3 has 13 amino acids.

The chain carries TRBV20-1 and TRBJ1-1; D is ambiguous. The V end was cut by 6 bases, the J end by 4 bases, with 24 bases between. The CDR3 is made up of 16 amino acids. Per germline, CDR1 DFQATT and CDR2 SNEGSKA (reference sequence). DNA of the CDR3: TGCAGTGCCTCAAACCGGGCCCAGCGGGGTTCCACTGAAGCTTTCTTT. Amino acids: CSASNRAQRGSTEAFF.

There are many counts of this clonotype. This sequence joins TRBV6-8 and TRBJ2-1; possibly TRBD1 or TRBD2 for D (6 bases each). Germline-derived CDR1 and CDR2 are MNHGY and SAAAGT. The CDR3 has 18 residues. The V end was cut by 0 bases, the J end by 0 bases, with 15 bases between. The CDR3 loop is CASSYSRGDPRSYNEQFF. CDR3 bases: TGTGCCAGCAGTTACTCGAGGGGGGACCCTCGCTCCTACAATGAGCAGTTCTTC.

This clonotype has at least ten counts. The rearrangement uses TRBV2 and TRBJ2-3; 7 positions match TRBD2. The germline V gene has CDR1 SNHLY and CDR2 FYNNEI. Trimming took 8 bases from V and 2 from J; bases not matched to a gene: 10. CDR3 length equals 15 residues. CDR3 amino acids: CASRGERSSTDTQYF. CDR3 nucleotide sequence: TGTGCCAGCCGGGGGGAGCGGAGCTCCACAGATACGCAGTATTTT.

This clonotype has at least ten counts. The chain carries TRBV6-5 and TRBJ2-1; D call uncertain. Trimming shortened V by 1 base and J by 2 bases, and 9 bases separated the two germline ends. This CDR3 has 15 residues. The V gene's germline CDR1 is MNHEY and CDR2 SVGAGI. CDR3: CASSYYPIAYNEQFF. CDR3 in DNA: TGTGCCAGCAGTTACTACCCAATTGCCTACAATGAGCAGTTCTTC.

This clonotype has more than one count but fewer than ten. The CDR3 here is CASGLEGGYTF. The CDR3 bases are TGTGCCAGCGGCTTGGAAGGCGGCTACACCTTC. The chain recombines TRBV12-3 or TRBV12-4 with TRBJ1-2; D remains unclear. V dropped 8 bases and J dropped 8 bases, with 12 bases sitting between them. The CDR3 consists of 11 residues.

Ten or more counts support this clonotype. The V call is TRBV11-2, the J call TRBJ1-3; D gene unclear. V lost 2 bases and J 1 base, leaving 6 bases between the germline ends. There are 14 residues in the CDR3. CDR1 and CDR2 from the germline V gene are SGHAT and FQNNGV. CDR3 residues: CASSLRLSGNTIYF. Written as DNA, the CDR3 is TGTGCCAGCAGCTTAAGGCTATCTGGAAACACCATATATTTT.

The rearrangement links TRBV28 to TRBJ1-1; TRBD1 matches at 7 bases. Per the germline V gene, CDR1 is MDHEN and CDR2 is SYDVKM. V lost 6 bases to trimming and J lost 6 bases; unmatched junction nucleotides: 4. The CDR3 length is 12 residues. The CDR3 is CASRKTGPEAFF. CDR3 in DNA: TGTGCCAGCAGGAAGACAGGGCCTGAAGCTTTCTTT.